What follows is one T cell receptor (beta chain) and its context. V gave up 8 bases and J gave up 9 bases, with 14 bases separating them. CDR1 ENHRY and CDR2 SYGVKD come from the germline V gene. The CDR3 covers 12 residues. These data belong to a study of OX40 agonist ivuxolimab in advanced cancers. Study as a whole: Partial responses were seen in three patients, one with hepatocellular carcinoma and two with cutaneous melanoma.

The data were produced by immunoSEQ multiplex PCR, yet TCRdb's version contains in-frame clones alone and is incomplete. The sample shows around 62,000 clones, 80% to 85% of them seen only once. The rearrangement joins TRBV10-3 to TRBJ1-5; D might be TRBD1 (5 bases). The clonotype comes from an adult with an advanced solid tumor such as melanoma, head and neck, liver or kidney cancer. Sequenced material: CD4+ or CD8+ T cells sorted from blood, taken in a trial of the OX40 agonist ivuxolimab. The CDR3 coding sequence is TGTGCCATCTCCCCATCCCAGGGGCCCCAGCATTTT. Translated, it gives CAISPSQGPQHF.